The rows below give T cell receptor beta chains drawn from one sample of a study of shared T cell receptors in the human thymus. Clones were sequenced by immunoSEQ multiplex PCR, and TCRdb holds only the in-frame ones, with some missing. The sample shows hundreds of thousands of clones, over 75% of them seen only once. These data were also filed under a second study, of human thymus T cells.

The sample was thymocytes. The receptor set was obtained from a boy less than two years old with a congenital heart defect. Both conserved end residues are part of each CDR3. D genes are given only for firm matches. Where a row states a size, it is once, few, many or the class of an expanded clone; other rows omit it.

CDR3 DNA,CDR3 protein,V gene,clone size,J gene,D gene
TGCGCCAGCAGTGAGTCGAAGGGTAGGGGCCAAGAGAGCACAGATACGCAGTATTTT,CASSESKGRGQESTDTQYF,TRBV10-1,-,TRBJ2-3,-
TGCGCCAGCAGCTCCCTCGGGAGGGTAGGAAACACCATATATTTT,CASSSLGRVGNTIYF,TRBV5-1,-,TRBJ1-3,-
TGTGCCAGCAGTCCATCTAGCGGGAGGGTCCCGGACTTC,CASSPSSGRVPDF,TRBV6-6,-,TRBJ2-5,TRBD2
TGCGCCAGCAGCCACTACTCTTGGGGCGCGGGGGACGAGCAGTACTTC,CASSHYSWGAGDEQYF,TRBV4-1,-,TRBJ2-7,TRBD2
TGTGCCAGCAGCGGACAGATCGGACAGGGGGCTCCCTACAATGAGCAGTTCTTC,CASSGQIGQGAPYNEQFF,TRBV21-1,-,TRBJ2-1,-
TGTGCCAGCAGCTTAAAAGCGGGAGGCTACAATGAGCAGTTCTTC,CASSLKAGGYNEQFF,TRBV7-2,-,TRBJ2-1,TRBD2
TGTGCCTGGAGTTTTAGGACTAGCGGGGGGGGTCGAGAGCAGTTCTTC,CAWSFRTSGGGREQFF,TRBV30,-,TRBJ2-1,TRBD2
TGCGCCAGCAGCCAAGGGGCTCCTCGCCTAGCGGGCCCTCCAGGCACCGGGGAGCTGTTTTTT,CASSQGAPRLAGPPGTGELFF,TRBV4-3,-,TRBJ2-2,TRBD2
TGTGCCAGCAGCCAAGGGGACTACCCACAAGAGACCCAGTACTTC,CASSQGDYPQETQYF,TRBV4-2,-,TRBJ2-5,TRBD2
TGTGCCAGCAGCAAACAGGGGAGGGAGACCCAGTACTTC,CASSKQGRETQYF,TRBV28,-,TRBJ2-5,-
TGTGCCAGCAGGGGTCGAAGACAGGGAAGGGACGAGCAGTACTTC,CASRGRRQGRDEQYF,TRBV28,-,TRBJ2-7,TRBD1
TGCAGCGTTGTATCTCTAGGGGATGGCTACACCTTC,CSVVSLGDGYTF,TRBV29-1,once,TRBJ1-2,-
TGTGCCAGCAGCTCTGACACAGATGGCTACACCTTC,CASSSDTDGYTF,TRBV5-8,once,TRBJ1-2,-
TGTGCCTGGAGAGCCCCAGGCCGGACTAGCCGAGAAGAGACCCAGTACTTC,CAWRAPGRTSREETQYF,TRBV30,-,TRBJ2-5,TRBD2
TGTGCCAGCAGTGAAGCCGGACTAGAGGGCTCAGATACGCAGTATTTT,CASSEAGLEGSDTQYF,TRBV2,-,TRBJ2-3,TRBD2